This T cell receptor beta chain stems from a study of T cells in localized non-small cell lung cancer. On this clone itself: The antigen remains unidentified.

V lost 5 bases, J lost 9 bases, and 9 bases stayed unmatched. Germline-derived CDR1 and CDR2 are MGHDK and SYGVNS. The CDR3 consists of 15 residues. Repertoires were generated with immunoSEQ multiplex PCR, while TCRdb's copy carries only in-frame clones and drops some. The table lists around 3,100 clones, 20% to 25% of them singletons. Study-wide points: The appearance of a median about 62 of the top 100 tumor clones was seen in adjacent lung. Uninvolved adjacent lung had the highest recorded T cell clonality, with tumor below it. A single tumor region was sequenced, leaving heterogeneity possible. There was an association of higher blood T cell density with longer overall survival.

V gene TRBV25-1 combines with J gene TRBJ1-6, with TRBD1 matching 8 bases. The clonotype originates from a man between 18 and 49 years old with stage II lung adenocarcinoma. Sequences were derived from lung tumor tissue, sampled before any cancer treatment. The CDR3 sequence: CASSPDGQGFSPLHF. The CDR3 DNA sequence: TGTGCCAGCAGTCCGGACGGACAGGGTTTTTCACCCCTCCACTTT.